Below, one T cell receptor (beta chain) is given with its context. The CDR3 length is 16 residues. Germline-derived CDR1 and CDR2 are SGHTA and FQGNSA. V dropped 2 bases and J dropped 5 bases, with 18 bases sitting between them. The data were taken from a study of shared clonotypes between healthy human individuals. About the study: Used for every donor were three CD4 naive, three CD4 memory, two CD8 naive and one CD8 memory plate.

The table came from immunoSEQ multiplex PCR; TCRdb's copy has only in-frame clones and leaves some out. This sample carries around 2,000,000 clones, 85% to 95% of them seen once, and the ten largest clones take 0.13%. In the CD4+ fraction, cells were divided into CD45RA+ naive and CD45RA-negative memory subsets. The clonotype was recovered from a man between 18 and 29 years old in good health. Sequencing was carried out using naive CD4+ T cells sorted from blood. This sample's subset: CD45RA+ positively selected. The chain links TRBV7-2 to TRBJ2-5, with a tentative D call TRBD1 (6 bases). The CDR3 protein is CASSLFWSGQGETQYF. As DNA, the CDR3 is TGTGCCAGCAGCTTATTTTGGTCAGGGCAGGGGGAGACCCAGTACTTC.